In its sample, the clone carrying this T cell receptor (beta chain) was seen a few times. The antigen remains unidentified. TCRdb re-called the PCR reads with MiXCR. The sample includes 60,000 or so clones, 25% to 30% of them seen just once. V gave up 6 bases and J gave up 4 bases, with 16 bases separating them. The CDR3 extends over 15 amino acids. Germline V gene lookup returns CDR1 LNHDA and CDR2 SQIVND (reference sequence). The sample comes from a study of metastatic and nonmetastatic thyroid tumors. Points from the study as a whole: Reported TCR beta diversity, measured in blood and tumor, was significantly higher for malignant thyroid tumors than for benign nodules.

Nobody among the patients had been given any treatment before thyroid surgery. The clonotype was recovered from a female donor with papillary thyroid cancer or a benign thyroid nodule (not recorded which). Some clones in this sample may be carry-over from other donors' samples. V is TRBV19 and J is TRBJ2-1, with D perhaps matching TRBD1 (6 bases). Sequenced material: blood. The CDR3 region is CASSQGQETYNEQFF. The DNA of the CDR3 is TGTGCCAGTAGCCAGGGGCAGGAAACTTACAATGAGCAGTTCTTC. The whole variable domain, remainder taken from reference TRBV19 and TRBJ2-1, is DGGITQSPKYLFRKEGQNVTLSCEQNLNHDAMYWYRQDPGQGLRLIYYSQIVNDFQKGDIAEGYSVSREKKESFPLTVTSAQKNPTAFYLCASSQGQETYNEQFFGPGTRLTVL.